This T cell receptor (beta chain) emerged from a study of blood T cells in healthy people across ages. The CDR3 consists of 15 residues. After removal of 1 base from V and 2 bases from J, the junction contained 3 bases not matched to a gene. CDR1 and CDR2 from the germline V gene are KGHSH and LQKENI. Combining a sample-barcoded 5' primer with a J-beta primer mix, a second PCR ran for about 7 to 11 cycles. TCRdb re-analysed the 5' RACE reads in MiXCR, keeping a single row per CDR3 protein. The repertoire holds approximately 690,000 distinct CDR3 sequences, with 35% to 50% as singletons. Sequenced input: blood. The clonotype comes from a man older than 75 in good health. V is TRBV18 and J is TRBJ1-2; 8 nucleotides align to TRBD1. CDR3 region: CASSPRSGGNYGYTF. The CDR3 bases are TGTGCCAGCTCACCACGATCAGGGGGCAACTATGGCTACACCTTC.